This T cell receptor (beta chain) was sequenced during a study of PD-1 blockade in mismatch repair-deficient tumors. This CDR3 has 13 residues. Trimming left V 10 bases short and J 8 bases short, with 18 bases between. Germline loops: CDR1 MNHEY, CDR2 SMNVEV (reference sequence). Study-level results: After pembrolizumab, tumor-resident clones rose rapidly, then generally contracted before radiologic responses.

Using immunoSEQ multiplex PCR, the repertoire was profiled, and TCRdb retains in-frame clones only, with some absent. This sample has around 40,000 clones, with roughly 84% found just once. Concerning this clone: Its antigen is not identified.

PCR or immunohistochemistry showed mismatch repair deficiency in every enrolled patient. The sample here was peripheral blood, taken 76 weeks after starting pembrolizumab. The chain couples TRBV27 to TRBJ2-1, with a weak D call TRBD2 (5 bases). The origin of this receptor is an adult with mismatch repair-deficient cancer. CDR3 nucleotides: TGTGCCATTAGGGCGGGCGGGCGGCATGAGCAGTTCTTC. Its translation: CAIRAGGRHEQFF.